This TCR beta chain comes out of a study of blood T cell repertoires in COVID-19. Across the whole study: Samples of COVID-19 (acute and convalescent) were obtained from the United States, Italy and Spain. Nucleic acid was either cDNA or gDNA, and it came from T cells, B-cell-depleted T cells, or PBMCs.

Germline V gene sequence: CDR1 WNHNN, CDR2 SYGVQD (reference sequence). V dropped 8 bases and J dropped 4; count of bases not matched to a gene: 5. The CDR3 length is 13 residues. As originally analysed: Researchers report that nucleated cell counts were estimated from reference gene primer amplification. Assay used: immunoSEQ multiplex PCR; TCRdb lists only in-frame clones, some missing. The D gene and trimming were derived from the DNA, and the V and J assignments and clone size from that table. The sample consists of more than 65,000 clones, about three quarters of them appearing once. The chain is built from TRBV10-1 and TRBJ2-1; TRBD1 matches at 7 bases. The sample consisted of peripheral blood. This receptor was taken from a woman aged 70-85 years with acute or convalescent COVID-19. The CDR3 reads CASQGTVYNEQFF. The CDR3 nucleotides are TGCGCCAGCCAGGGGACAGTATACAATGAGCAGTTCTTC.